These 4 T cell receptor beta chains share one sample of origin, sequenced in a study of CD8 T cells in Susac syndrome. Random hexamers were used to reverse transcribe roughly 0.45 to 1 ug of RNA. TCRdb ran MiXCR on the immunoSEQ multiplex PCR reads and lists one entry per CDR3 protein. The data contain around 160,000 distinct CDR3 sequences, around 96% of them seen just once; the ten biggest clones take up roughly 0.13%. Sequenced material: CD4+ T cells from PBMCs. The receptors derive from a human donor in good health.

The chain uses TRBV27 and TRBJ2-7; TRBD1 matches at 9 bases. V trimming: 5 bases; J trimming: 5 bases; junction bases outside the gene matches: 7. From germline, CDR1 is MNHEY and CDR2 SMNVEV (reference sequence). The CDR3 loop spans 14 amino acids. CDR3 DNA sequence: TGTGCCAGCAGTGCCAGGGACAGGGTAAACGAGCAGTACTTC. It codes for CASSARDRVNEQYF.

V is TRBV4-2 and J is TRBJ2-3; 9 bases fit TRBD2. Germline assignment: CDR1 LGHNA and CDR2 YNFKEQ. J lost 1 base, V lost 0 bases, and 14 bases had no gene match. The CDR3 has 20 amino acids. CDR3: CASSQDAEGAGGRGTDTQYF. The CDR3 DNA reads TGTGCCAGCAGCCAAGATGCCGAGGGAGCGGGGGGACGGGGCACAGATACGCAGTATTTT.

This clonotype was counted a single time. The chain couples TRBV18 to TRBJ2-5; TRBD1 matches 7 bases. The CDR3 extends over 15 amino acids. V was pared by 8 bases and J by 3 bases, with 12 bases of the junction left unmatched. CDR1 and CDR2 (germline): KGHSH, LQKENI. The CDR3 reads CASADRARMEETQYF. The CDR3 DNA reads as TGTGCCAGCGCTGACAGGGCTCGTATGGAAGAGACCCAGTACTTC.

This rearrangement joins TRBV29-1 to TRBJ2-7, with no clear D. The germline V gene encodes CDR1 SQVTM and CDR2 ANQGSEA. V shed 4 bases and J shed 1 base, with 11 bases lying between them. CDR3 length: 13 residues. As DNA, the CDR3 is TGCAGCGTTGGTAGAGCAGCTTCCTACGAGCAGTACTTC. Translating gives CSVGRAASYEQYF.